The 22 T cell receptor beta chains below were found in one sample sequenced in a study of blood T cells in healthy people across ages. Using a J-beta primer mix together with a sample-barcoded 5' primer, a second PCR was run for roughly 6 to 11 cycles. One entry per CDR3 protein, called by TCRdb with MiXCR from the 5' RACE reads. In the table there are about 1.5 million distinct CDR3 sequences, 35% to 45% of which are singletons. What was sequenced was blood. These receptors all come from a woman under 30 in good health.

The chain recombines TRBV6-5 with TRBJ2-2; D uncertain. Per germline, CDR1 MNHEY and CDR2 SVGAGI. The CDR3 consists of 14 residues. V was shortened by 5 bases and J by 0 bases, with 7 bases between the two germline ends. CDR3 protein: CASSDTTNTGELFF. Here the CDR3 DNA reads TGTGCCAGCAGTGACACAACGAACACCGGGGAGCTGTTTTTT.

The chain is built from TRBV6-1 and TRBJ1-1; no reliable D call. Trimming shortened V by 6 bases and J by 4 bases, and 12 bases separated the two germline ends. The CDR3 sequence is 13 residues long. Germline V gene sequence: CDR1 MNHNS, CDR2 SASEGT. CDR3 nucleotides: TGTGCCAGCAGCAATAAATGGGCCACTGAAGCTTTCTTT. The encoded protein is CASSNKWATEAFF.

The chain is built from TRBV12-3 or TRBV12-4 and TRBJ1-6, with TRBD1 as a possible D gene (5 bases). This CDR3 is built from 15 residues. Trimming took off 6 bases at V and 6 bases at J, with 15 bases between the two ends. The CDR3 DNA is TGTGCCAGCAGAACAACGGAAGGGGTTAATTCACCCCTCCACTTT. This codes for CASRTTEGVNSPLHF.

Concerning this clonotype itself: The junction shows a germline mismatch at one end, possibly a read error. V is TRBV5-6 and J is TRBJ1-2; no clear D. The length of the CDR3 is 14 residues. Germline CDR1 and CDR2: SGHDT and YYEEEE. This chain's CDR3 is CASSLQSSPYGYTF. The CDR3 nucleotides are TGTGCCAGCAGCTTGCAATCCTCGCCCTATGGCTACACTTTC.

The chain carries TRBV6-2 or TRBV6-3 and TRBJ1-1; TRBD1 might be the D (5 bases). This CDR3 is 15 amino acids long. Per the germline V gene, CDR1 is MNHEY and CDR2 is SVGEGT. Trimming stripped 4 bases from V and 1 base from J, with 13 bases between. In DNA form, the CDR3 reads TGTGCCAGCAGTTCCCCAGGGTATAAGAACACTGAAGCTTTCTTT. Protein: CASSSPGYKNTEAFF.

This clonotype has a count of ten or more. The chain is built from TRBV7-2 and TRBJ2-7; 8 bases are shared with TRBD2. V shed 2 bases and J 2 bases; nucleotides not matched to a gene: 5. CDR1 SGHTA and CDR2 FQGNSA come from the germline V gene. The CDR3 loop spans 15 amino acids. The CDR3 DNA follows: TGTGCCAGCAGCTTAAGAAGCGGGGGAACCTACGAGCAGTACTTC. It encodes CASSLRSGGTYEQYF.

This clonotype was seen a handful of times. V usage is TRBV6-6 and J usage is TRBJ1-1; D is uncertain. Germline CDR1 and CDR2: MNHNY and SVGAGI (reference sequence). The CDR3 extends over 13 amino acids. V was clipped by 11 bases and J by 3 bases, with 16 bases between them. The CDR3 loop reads CAQRRNADTEAFF. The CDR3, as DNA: TGTGCCCAACGTCGGAACGCCGACACTGAAGCTTTCTTT.

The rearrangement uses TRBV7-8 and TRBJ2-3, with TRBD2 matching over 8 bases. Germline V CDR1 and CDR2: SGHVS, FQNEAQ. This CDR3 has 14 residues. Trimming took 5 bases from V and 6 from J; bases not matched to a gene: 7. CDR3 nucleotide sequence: TGTGCCAGCAGCCTCTGGACTAGCCAGGATACGCAGTATTTT. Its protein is CASSLWTSQDTQYF.

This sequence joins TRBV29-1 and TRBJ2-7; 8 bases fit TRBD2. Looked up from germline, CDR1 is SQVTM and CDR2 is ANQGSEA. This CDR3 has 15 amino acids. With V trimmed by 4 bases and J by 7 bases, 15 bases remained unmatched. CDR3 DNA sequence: TGCAGCGTTGCCCAACTAGCGGCGGTCCACAATGAGCAGTACTTC. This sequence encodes CSVAQLAAVHNEQYF.

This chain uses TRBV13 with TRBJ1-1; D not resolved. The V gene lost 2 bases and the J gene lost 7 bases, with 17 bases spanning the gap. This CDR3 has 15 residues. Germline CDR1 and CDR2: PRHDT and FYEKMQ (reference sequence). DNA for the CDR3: TGTGCCAGCAGCTTAAGCCGTCCTCGGGGAGGTGAAGCTTTCTTT. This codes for CASSLSRPRGGEAFF.

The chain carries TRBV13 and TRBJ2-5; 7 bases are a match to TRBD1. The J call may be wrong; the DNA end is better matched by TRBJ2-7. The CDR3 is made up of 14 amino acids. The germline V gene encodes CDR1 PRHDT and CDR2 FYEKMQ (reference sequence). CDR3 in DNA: TGTGCCAGCAGCTTAGTACAGGGGATCAACGAGCAGTACTTC. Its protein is CASSLVQGINEQYF.

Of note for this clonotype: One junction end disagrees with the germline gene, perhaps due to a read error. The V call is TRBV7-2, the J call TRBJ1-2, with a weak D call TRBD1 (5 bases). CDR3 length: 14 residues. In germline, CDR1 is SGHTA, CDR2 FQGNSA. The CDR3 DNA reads TGTGCCAGCAGCGGGACCGTGGGGGACGATGGCTGCACCTTC. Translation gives CASSGTVGDDGCTF.

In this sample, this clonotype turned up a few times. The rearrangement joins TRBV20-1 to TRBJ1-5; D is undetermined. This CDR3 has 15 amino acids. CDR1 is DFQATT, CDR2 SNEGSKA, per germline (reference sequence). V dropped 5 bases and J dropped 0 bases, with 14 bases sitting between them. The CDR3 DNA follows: TGCAGTGCTGACGGGCAGACCGATAGCAATCAGCCCCAGCATTTT. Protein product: CSADGQTDSNQPQHF.

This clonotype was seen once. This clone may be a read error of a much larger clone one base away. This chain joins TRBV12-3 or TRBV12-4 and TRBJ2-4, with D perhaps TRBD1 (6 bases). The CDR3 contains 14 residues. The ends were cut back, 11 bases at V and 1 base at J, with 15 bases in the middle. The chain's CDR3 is CAGTRGGAKNIQYF. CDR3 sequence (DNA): TGTGCCGGCACTCGAGGGGGTGCCAAAAACATTCAGTACTTC.

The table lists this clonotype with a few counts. CDR3 in DNA: TGCAGTGCTAGTCCAGAGGGGGGCAATCAGCCCCAGCATTTT. Translating gives CSASPEGGNQPQHF. The chain has TRBV20-1 and TRBJ1-5; possible D gene TRBD1, 6 bases. Trimming took off 3 bases at V and 2 bases at J, with 11 bases between the two ends. This CDR3 is built from 14 residues. Germline-derived CDR1 and CDR2 are DFQATT and SNEGSKA (reference sequence).

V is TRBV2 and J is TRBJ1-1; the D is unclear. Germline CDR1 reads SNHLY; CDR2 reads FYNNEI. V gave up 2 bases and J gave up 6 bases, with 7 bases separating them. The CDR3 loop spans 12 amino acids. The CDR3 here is CASSEYGAEAFF. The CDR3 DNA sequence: TGTGCCAGCAGTGAATACGGCGCTGAAGCTTTCTTT.

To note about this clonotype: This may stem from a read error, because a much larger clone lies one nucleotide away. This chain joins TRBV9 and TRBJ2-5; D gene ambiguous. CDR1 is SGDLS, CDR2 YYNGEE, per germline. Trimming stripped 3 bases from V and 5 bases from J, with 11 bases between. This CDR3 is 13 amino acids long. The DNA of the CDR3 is TGTGCCAGCAGCGGTGGGCAGTCGGAGACCCAGTACTTC. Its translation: CASSGGQSETQYF.

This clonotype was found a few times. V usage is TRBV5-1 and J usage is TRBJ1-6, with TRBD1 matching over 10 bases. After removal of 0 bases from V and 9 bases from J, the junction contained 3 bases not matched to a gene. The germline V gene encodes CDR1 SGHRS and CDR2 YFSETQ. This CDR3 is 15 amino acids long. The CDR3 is CASSLGQGAGSPLHF. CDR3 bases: TGCGCCAGCAGCTTGGGACAGGGGGCAGGTTCACCCCTCCACTTT.

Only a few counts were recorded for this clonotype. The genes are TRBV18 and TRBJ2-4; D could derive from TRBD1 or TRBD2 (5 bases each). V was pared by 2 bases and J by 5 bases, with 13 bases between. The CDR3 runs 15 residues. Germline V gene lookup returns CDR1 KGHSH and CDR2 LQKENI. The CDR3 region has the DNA TGTGCCAGCTCACCAAATACCGGGACGGAAAACATTCAGTACTTC. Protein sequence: CASSPNTGTENIQYF.

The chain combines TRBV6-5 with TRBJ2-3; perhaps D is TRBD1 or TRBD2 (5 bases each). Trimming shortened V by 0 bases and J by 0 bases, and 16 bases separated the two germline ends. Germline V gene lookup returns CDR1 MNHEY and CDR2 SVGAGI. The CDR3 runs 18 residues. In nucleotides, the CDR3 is TGTGCCAGCAGTTACTCCACTCGACAGAGCGGTAGCACAGATACGCAGTATTTT. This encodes CASSYSTRQSGSTDTQYF.

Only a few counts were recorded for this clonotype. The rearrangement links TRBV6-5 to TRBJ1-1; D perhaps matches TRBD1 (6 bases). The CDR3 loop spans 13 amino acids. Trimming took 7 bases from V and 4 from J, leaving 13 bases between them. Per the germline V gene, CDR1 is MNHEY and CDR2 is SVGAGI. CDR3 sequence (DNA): TGTGCCAGCAATCAGGGGTTGAGCACTGAAGCTTTCTTT. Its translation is CASNQGLSTEAFF.

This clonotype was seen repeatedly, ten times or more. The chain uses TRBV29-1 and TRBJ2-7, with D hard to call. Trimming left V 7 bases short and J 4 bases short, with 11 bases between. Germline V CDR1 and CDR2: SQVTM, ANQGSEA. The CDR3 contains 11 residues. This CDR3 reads CSALDTYEQYF. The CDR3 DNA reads TGCAGCGCCCTAGACACTTACGAGCAGTACTTC.